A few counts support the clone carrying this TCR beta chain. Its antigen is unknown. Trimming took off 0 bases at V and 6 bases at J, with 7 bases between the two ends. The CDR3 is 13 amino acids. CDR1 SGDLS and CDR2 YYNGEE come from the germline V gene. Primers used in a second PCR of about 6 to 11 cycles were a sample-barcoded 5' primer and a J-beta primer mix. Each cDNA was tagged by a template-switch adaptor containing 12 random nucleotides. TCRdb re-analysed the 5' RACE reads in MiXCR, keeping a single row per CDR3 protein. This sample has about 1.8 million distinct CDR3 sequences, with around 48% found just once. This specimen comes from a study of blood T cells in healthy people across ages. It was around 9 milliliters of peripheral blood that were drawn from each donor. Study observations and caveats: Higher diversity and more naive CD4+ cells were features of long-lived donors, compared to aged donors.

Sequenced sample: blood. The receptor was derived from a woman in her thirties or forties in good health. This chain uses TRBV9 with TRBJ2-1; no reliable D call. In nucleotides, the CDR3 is TGTGCCAGCAGCGTAGCCGGGCTCAATGAGCAGTTCTTC. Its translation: CASSVAGLNEQFF.